Below, 25 T cell receptor beta chains from the same sample are listed, as sequenced in a study of long-term antiretroviral therapy in people with HIV. A v3.0 immunoSEQ assay was performed at survey level. The repertoire was sequenced with immunoSEQ multiplex PCR; TCRdb's copy has only in-frame clones and lacks some. The repertoire consists of some 33,000 clones, with 95% to 98% occurring once and the leading ten covering under 2.5%. The sample was unsorted PBMCs, taken 7.6 years after starting antiretroviral therapy. Receptors originate from a man aged 25-45 years with HIV.

This sequence joins TRBV21-1 and TRBJ2-2; the table's TRBD1 call for D was not verified on the DNA. TRBV21-1 is given as a pseudogene. The CDR3 has 18 residues. The CDR3 DNA follows: TGTGCCAGCAGCAAAGAGGGAATAGACAGGCAAAACACCGGGGAGCTGTTTTTT. Translation gives CASSKEGIDRQNTGELFF.

J is TRBJ1-1 and V is TRBV7-8, with no clear D. Trimming removed 5 bases at V and 1 base at J, with 11 bases between. This CDR3 contains 14 residues. The germline V gene encodes CDR1 SGHVS and CDR2 FQNEAQ. CDR3 nucleotides: TGTGCCAGCAGCCCGGTGGAGGGGAACACTGAAGCTTTCTTT. It translates to CASSPVEGNTEAFF.

The V and J genes are TRBV9 and TRBJ1-1; D gene uncertain. Germline assignment: CDR1 SGDLS and CDR2 YYNGEE. The length of the CDR3 is 13 residues. Trimming cost V 0 bases and J 8 bases, with 11 bases left between them. CDR3 residues: CASSVALGGEAFF. The CDR3 DNA reads as TGTGCCAGCAGCGTAGCCCTTGGTGGGGAAGCTTTCTTT.

The gene calls are TRBV4-3 and TRBJ1-1; weak D call: TRBD1 (5 bases). Trimming stripped 0 bases from V and 1 base from J, with 9 bases between. The CDR3 runs 15 residues. Germline values: CDR1 LGHNA, CDR2 YSLEER. The CDR3 protein is CASSQDFDRNTEAFF. CDR3 nucleotides: TGCGCCAGCAGCCAAGATTTCGACAGGAACACTGAAGCTTTCTTT.

This chain connects TRBV2 to TRBJ1-1; D may be TRBD1 (6 bases). V lost 4 bases to trimming and J lost 3 bases, with 9 bases between them. Germline V gene sequence: CDR1 SNHLY, CDR2 FYNNEI. CDR3 size: 13 residues. For the CDR3, the DNA is TGTGCCAGCAGTGCAGGGGCGTACACTGAAGCTTTCTTT. This translates into CASSAGAYTEAFF.

V usage is TRBV10-2 and J usage is TRBJ2-5; weak D call: TRBD2 (6 bases). CDR3 size: 12 residues. V lost 6 bases and J 4 bases, leaving 9 bases between the germline ends. Germline loops: CDR1 WSHSY, CDR2 SAAADI. This CDR3 is CASRRDGETQYF. CDR3 in DNA: TGCGCCAGCAGGCGGGACGGAGAGACCCAGTACTTC.

The CDR3 sequence is CASSQGDGSSGNTIYF. The CDR3, as DNA: TGCGCCAGCAGCCAAGGTGACGGCAGCTCTGGAAACACCATATATTTT. The rearrangement uses TRBV4-3 and TRBJ1-3, with D uncertain. The CDR3 contains 16 residues. CDR1 is LGHNA and CDR2 is YSLEER in the germline V gene. V lost 1 base, J lost 0 bases, and 10 bases lay in between.

The chain joins TRBV27 to TRBJ2-7, with D perhaps matching TRBD2 (6 bases). The germline CDR1 and CDR2 sequences are MNHEY and SMNVEV (reference sequence). The CDR3 is made up of 13 amino acids. Trimming took 4 bases from V and 2 from J, leaving 9 bases between them. CDR3 in amino acids: CASSYGGPYEQYF. The CDR3, as DNA: TGTGCCAGCAGTTATGGAGGGCCCTACGAGCAGTACTTC.

The chain's CDR3 is CASRTESNTGELFF. The CDR3 nucleotides are TGTGCCAGCAGGACGGAGTCGAACACCGGGGAGCTGTTTTTT. The chain combines TRBV6-5 with TRBJ2-2, with unresolved D. There are 14 residues in the CDR3. With 6 bases removed from V and 0 bases from J, the gap between germline ends came to 8 bases. CDR1 and CDR2 from the germline V gene are MNHEY and SVGAGI.

Concerning this clone: At one boundary the junction diverges from the germline segment, which might be a read error. The chain is built from TRBV18 and TRBJ2-1; possibly TRBD1 or TRBD2 for D (5 bases each). CDR1 and CDR2 (germline): KGHSH, LQKENI. The CDR3 runs to 16 residues. The CDR3 loop reads CASSPGTNAIYDEQFF. The CDR3 region has the DNA TGTGCCAGCTCACCCGGGACCAATGCCATCTACGATGAGCAGTTCTTC.

The J gene is TRBJ2-2, the V gene TRBV11-2; 9 bases match TRBD2. Germline CDR1 SGHAT, CDR2 FQNNGV. With 3 bases clipped from V and 8 bases from J, the junction kept 13 bases outside the gene matches. The CDR3 is made up of 17 amino acids. CDR3 residues: CASSLARGGGEVGELFF. The CDR3 nucleotides read TGTGCCAGCAGCTTGGCGCGCGGGGGGGGCGAGGTTGGGGAGCTGTTTTTT.

The J gene is TRBJ2-3, the V gene TRBV6-1; TRBD2 agrees at 9 bases. Per the germline V gene, CDR1 is MNHNS and CDR2 is SASEGT. CDR3 size: 15 residues. With V trimmed by 4 bases and J by 1 base, 3 bases remained unmatched. The CDR3 reads CASSVLAGRTDTQYF. Here the CDR3 DNA reads TGTGCCAGCAGTGTACTAGCGGGCCGCACAGATACGCAGTATTTT.

The chain is built from TRBV9 and TRBJ2-3; 10 bases are shared with TRBD2. Per germline, CDR1 SGDLS and CDR2 YYNGEE. V lost 6 bases to trimming and J lost 6 bases; unmatched junction nucleotides: 10. The CDR3 contains 15 residues. CDR3 loop: CASTFGVAGGDTQYF. DNA of the CDR3: TGTGCCAGCACCTTCGGAGTAGCGGGGGGTGATACGCAGTATTTT.

The chain uses TRBV13 and TRBJ2-7; D is perhaps TRBD2 (6 bases). Deletions cut 1 base from V and 6 bases from J, with 10 bases between. Germline CDR1 is PRHDT and CDR2 is FYEKMQ (reference sequence). The CDR3 is 13 amino acids. The CDR3 protein is CASSLEGAGEQYF. The CDR3 DNA reads TGTGCCAGCAGCTTAGAGGGAGCGGGCGAGCAGTACTTC. Filled out from reference TRBV13 and TRBJ2-7, the complete variable domain reads AAGVIQSPRHLIKEKRETATLKCYPIPRHDTVYWYQQGPGQDPQFLISFYEKMQSDKGSIPDRFSAQQFSDYHSELNMSSLELGDSALYFCASSLEGAGEQYFGPGTRLTVT.

This chain joins TRBV7-6 and TRBJ2-7; TRBD2 agrees at 8 bases. This CDR3 contains 15 residues. Trimming removed 1 base from V and 2 bases from J; junction bases left unmatched: 4. The germline V gene has CDR1 SGHVS and CDR2 FNYEAQ. DNA of the CDR3: TGTGCCAGCAGCTTAGTCAGCGGGAGAGCCTACGAGCAGTACTTC. Amino acid sequence: CASSLVSGRAYEQYF.

This clone showed up just once. The chain carries TRBV20-1 and TRBJ1-2; maybe TRBD1 (5 bases). Germline assignment: CDR1 DFQATT and CDR2 SNEGSKA (reference sequence). The CDR3 runs 10 residues. Deletions cut 6 bases from V and 8 bases from J, with 10 bases between. CDR3: CSAEEGGYTF. CDR3 in DNA: TGCAGTGCGGAGGAGGGGGGCTACACCTTC.

This chain uses TRBV4-1 with TRBJ1-4, with a possible D match to TRBD1 (5 bases). CDR1 and CDR2 from the germline V gene are MGHRA and YSYEKL. The CDR3 is made up of 17 amino acids. V was cut by 0 bases and J by 0 bases, with 11 bases left in between. The CDR3: CASSQDPPQATNEKLFF. The CDR3 DNA is TGCGCCAGCAGCCAAGACCCACCACAGGCAACTAATGAAAAACTGTTTTTT.

This sequence joins TRBV18 and TRBJ2-7; 7 bases line up with TRBD2. The ends lost 0 bases at V and 7 bases at J; junction bases unmatched: 3. The CDR3 is 13 amino acids. CDR1 is KGHSH, CDR2 LQKENI, per germline. DNA of the CDR3: TGTGCCAGCTCACCACCGGGGGGAGGGGAGCAGTACTTC. Its translation: CASSPPGGGEQYF.

The chain recombines TRBV4-3 with TRBJ2-2; 7 nucleotides align to TRBD2. Trimming cost V 0 bases and J 7 bases; bases outside gene matches: 5. This CDR3 has 15 amino acids. Looked up from germline, CDR1 is LGHNA and CDR2 is YSLEER. CDR3 amino acids: CASSQEAGVIGELFF. The CDR3 DNA reads as TGCGCCAGCAGCCAAGAGGCGGGGGTGATCGGGGAGCTGTTTTTT.

The rearrangement joins TRBV9 to TRBJ2-6, with a tentative D call TRBD1 (5 bases). This CDR3 contains 16 residues. Germline CDR1 SGDLS, CDR2 YYNGEE. V dropped 1 base and J dropped 3 bases, with 11 bases sitting between them. The CDR3 DNA follows: TGTGCCAGCAGCGTATCAAGGGGTAGTGGGGCCAACGTCCTGACTTTC. Its translation is CASSVSRGSGANVLTF.

The genes are TRBV2 and TRBJ2-5, with 8 bases matching TRBD1. The V gene end was trimmed by 7 bases and the J gene end by 1 base; junction bases not matched to a gene: 5. The CDR3 length is 14 residues. The germline gives CDR1 SNHLY, CDR2 FYNNEI. CDR3 nucleotides: TGTGCCAGCACCCAGGGGGCCCGCCAAGAGACCCAGTACTTC. Amino acids: CASTQGARQETQYF. Drawing the rest from reference TRBV2 and TRBJ2-5, the complete variable domain is EPEVTQTPSHQVTQMGQEVILRCVPISNHLYFYWYRQILGQKVEFLVSFYNNEISEKSEIFDDQFSVERPDGSNFTLKIRSTKLEDSAMYFCASTQGARQETQYFGPGTRLLVL.

This chain uses TRBV6-6 with TRBJ2-1, with D unresolved. Germline V gene sequence: CDR1 MNHNY, CDR2 SVGAGI (reference sequence). The CDR3 has 11 amino acids. V lost 2 bases and J lost 8, with 4 bases in between. CDR3 residues: CASSYGDEQFF. The CDR3 region has the DNA TGTGCCAGCAGTTACGGTGATGAGCAGTTCTTC.

The chain recombines TRBV11-2 with TRBJ2-6; the D is unclear. The V gene's germline CDR1 is SGHAT and CDR2 FQNNGV. The CDR3 has 13 residues. Trimming pared 1 base from V and 3 bases from J, leaving 1 base between. Written as DNA, the CDR3 is TGTGCCAGCAGCTTAGTTGGGGCCAACGTCCTGACTTTC. Amino acid sequence: CASSLVGANVLTF. Full variable domain (remainder filled in from reference TRBV11-2 and TRBJ2-6): EAGVAQSPRYKIIEKRQSVAFWCNPISGHATLYWYQQILGQGPKLLIQFQNNGVVDDSQLPKDRFSAERLKGVDSTLKIQPAKLEDSAVYLCASSLVGANVLTFGAGSRLTVL.

This clone occurred a few times. This chain connects TRBV5-5 to TRBJ2-5; the D is unclear. Germline V CDR1 and CDR2: SGHKS, YYEKEE (reference sequence). Trimming took 0 bases from V and 4 from J, leaving 4 bases between them. The CDR3 consists of 12 residues. CDR3 nucleotide sequence: TGTGCCAGCAGCTTGGTCGGAGAGACCCAGTACTTC. It translates to CASSLVGETQYF.

The rearrangement links TRBV7-9 to TRBJ2-7; D remains ambiguous. The CDR3 has 13 residues. The germline CDR1 and CDR2 sequences are SEHNR and FQNEAQ (reference sequence). The V and J ends lost 0 bases and 6 bases respectively, with 9 bases between them. The CDR3 loop reads CASSLAYLGEQYF. DNA for the CDR3: TGTGCCAGCAGCTTAGCGTATCTGGGCGAGCAGTACTTC.